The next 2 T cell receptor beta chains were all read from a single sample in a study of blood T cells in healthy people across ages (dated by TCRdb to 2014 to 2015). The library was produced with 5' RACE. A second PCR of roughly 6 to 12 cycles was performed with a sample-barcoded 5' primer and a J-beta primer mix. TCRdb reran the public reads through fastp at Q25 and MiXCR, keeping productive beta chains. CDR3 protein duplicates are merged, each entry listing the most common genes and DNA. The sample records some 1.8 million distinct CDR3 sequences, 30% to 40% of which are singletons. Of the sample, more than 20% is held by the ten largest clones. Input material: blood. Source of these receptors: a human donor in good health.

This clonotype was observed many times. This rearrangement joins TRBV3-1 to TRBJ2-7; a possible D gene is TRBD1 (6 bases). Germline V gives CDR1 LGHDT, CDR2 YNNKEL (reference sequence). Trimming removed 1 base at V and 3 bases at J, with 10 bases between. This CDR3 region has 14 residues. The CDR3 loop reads CASSQGGRIYEQYF. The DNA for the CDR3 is TGTGCCAGCAGCCAAGGGGGGCGTATCTACGAGCAGTACTTC.

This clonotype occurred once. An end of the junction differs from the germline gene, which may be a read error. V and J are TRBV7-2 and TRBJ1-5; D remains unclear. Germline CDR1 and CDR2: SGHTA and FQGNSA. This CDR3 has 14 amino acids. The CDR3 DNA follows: TGTGTCAGCAGCTTAGCAATAGGGAGTCAGCCCCAGCATTTT. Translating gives CVSSLAIGSQPQHF.